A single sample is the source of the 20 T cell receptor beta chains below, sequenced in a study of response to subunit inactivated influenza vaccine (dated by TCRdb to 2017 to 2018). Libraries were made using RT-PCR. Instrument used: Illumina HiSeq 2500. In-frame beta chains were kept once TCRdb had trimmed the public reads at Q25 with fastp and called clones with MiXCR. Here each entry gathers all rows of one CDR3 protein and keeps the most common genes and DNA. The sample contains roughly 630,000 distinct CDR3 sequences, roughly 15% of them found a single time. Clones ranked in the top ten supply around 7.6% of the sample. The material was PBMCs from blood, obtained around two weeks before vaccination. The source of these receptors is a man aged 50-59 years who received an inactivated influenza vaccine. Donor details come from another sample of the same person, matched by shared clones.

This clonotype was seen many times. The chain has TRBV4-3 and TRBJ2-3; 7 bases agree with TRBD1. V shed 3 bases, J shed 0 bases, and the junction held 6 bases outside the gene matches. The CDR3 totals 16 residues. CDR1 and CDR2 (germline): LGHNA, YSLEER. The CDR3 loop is CASSQDTGASTDTQYF. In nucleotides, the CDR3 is TGCGCCAGCAGCCAGGACACAGGGGCCAGCACAGATACGCAGTATTTT.

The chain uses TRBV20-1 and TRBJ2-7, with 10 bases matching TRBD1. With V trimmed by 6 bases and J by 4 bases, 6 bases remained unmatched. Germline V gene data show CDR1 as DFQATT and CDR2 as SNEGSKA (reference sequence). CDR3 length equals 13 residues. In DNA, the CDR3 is TGCAGTGCCCCGGGACAGGGGTATTACGAGCAGTACTTC. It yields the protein CSAPGQGYYEQYF.

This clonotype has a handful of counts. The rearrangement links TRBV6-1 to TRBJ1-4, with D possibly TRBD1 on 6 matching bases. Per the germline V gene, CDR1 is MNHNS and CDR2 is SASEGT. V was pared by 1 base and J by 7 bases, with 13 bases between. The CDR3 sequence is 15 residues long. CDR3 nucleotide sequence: TGTGCCAGCAGTGAAGAATCAGGGGTTTTTGAAAAACTGTTTTTT. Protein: CASSEESGVFEKLFF.

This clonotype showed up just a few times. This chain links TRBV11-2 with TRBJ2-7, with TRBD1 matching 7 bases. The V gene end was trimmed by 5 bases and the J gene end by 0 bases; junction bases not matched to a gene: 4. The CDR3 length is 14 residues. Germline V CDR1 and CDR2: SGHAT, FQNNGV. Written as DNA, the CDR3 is TGTGCCAGCAGCCCACAGGGGAACTCCTACGAGCAGTACTTC. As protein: CASSPQGNSYEQYF.

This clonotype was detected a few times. The CDR3 DNA is TGCAGTGCCCTGCCGTCTCGCGAGCAGTACTTC. It specifies CSALPSREQYF. The chain employs TRBV20-1 and TRBJ2-7; no firm D call. V was shortened by 6 bases and J by 6 bases, with 12 bases between the two germline ends. Germline V gene lookup returns CDR1 DFQATT and CDR2 SNEGSKA (reference sequence). The CDR3 runs 11 residues.

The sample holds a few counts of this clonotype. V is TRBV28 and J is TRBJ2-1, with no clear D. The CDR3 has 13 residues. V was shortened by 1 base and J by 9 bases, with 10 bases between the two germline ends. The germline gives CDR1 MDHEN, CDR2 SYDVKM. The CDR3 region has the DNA TGTGCCAGCAGTTTATTGCAGTCTAGTGAGCAGTTCTTC. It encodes CASSLLQSSEQFF.

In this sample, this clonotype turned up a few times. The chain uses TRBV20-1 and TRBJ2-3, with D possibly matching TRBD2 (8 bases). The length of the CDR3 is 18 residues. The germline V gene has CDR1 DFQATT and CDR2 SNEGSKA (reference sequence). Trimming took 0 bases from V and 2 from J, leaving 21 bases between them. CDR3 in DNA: TGCAGTGCTAGAGATGGGGGAGGGGGCGGGAGGACCACAGATACGCAGTATTTT. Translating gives CSARDGGGGGRTTDTQYF.

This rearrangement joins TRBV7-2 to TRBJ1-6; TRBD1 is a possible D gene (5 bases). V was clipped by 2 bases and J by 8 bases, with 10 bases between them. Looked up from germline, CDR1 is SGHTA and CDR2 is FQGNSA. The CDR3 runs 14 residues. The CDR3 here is CASSLMSGDSPLHF. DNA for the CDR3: TGTGCCAGCAGCTTAATGTCGGGGGATTCACCCCTCCACTTT.

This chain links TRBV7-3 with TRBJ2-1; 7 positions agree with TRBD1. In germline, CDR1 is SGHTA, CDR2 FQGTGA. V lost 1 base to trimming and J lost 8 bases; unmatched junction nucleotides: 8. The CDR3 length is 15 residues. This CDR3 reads CASSLNPGQSDEQFF. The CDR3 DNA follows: TGTGCCAGCAGCTTAAACCCGGGACAGTCCGATGAGCAGTTCTTC. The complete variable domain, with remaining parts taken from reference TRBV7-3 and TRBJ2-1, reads GAGVSQTPSNKVTEKGKYVELRCDPISGHTALYWYRQSLGQGPEFLIYFQGTGAADDSGLPNDRFFAVRPEGSVSTLKIQRTERGDSAVYLCASSLNPGQSDEQFFGPGTRLTVL.

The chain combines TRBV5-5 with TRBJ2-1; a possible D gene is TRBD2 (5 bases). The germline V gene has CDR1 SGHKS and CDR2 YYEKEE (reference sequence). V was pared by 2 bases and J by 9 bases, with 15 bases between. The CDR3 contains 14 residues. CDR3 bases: TGTGCCAGCAGCTTCGACACTAGTTGGAGTGAGCAGTTCTTC. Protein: CASSFDTSWSEQFF.

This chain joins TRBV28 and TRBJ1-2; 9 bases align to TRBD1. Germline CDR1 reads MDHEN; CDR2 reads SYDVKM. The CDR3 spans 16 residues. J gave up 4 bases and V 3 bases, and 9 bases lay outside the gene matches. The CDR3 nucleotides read TGTGCCAGCAGTTTGATCCCCCTGGGACAGGGCTATGGCTACACCTTC. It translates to CASSLIPLGQGYGYTF.

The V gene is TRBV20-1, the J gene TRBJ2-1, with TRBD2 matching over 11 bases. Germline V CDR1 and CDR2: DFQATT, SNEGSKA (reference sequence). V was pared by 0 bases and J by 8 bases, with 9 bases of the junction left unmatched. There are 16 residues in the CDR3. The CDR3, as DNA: TGCAGTGCTAGAGATAGCACTAGCGGGAGTGGCGATGAGCAGTTCTTC. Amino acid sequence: CSARDSTSGSGDEQFF.

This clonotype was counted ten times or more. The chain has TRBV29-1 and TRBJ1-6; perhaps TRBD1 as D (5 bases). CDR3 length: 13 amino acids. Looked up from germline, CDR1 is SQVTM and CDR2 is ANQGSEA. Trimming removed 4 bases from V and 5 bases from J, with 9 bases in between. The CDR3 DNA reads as TGCAGCGTTGCGGACACAAATAATTCACCCCTCCACTTT. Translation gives CSVADTNNSPLHF.

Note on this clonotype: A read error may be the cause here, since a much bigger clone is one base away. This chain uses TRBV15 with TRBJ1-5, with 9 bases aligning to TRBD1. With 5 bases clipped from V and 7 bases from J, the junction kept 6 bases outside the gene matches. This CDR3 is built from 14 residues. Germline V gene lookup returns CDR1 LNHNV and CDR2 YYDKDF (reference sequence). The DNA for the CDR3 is TGTGCCACCAGCGGGACAGGGAGACGGCAGCCCCAGCATTTT. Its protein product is CATSGTGRRQPQHF.

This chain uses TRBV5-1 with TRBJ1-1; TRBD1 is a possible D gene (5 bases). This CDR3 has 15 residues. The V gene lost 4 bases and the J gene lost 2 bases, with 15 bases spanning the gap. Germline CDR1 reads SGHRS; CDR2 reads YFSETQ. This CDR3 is CASSDPGTTNTEAFF. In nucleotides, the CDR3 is TGCGCCAGCAGCGACCCCGGGACGACCAACACTGAAGCTTTCTTT.

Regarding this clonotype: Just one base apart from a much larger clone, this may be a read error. The CDR3 sequence is CSAGYGGCEQYF. The CDR3 bases are TGCAGTGCTGGGTACGGGGGCTGCGAGCAGTACTTC. The V and J genes are TRBV20-1 and TRBJ2-7, with D perhaps TRBD1 or TRBD2 (6 bases each). Germline lookup yields CDR1 DFQATT and CDR2 SNEGSKA (reference sequence). This CDR3 has 12 residues. V was shortened by 5 bases and J by 6 bases, with 14 bases between the two germline ends.

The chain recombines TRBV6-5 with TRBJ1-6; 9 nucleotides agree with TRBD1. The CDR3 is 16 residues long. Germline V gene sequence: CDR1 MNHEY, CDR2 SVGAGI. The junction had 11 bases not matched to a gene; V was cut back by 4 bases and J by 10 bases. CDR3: CASSSQGAASRSPLHF. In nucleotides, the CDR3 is TGTGCCAGCAGTTCACAGGGGGCGGCGTCGAGATCACCCCTCCACTTT.

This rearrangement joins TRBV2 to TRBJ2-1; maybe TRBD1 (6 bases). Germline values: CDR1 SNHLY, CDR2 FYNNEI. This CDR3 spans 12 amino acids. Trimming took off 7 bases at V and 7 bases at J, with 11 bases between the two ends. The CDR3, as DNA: TGTGCCAGCACCTCCAGGGGTAATGAGCAGTTCTTC. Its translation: CASTSRGNEQFF.

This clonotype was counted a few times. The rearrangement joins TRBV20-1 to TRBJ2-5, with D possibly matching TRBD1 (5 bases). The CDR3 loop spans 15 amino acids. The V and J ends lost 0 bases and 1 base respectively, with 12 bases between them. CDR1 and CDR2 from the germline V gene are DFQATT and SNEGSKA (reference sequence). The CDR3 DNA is TGCAGTGCTAGAGATCTCAAACAGGTCCAAGAGACCCAGTACTTC. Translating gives CSARDLKQVQETQYF.

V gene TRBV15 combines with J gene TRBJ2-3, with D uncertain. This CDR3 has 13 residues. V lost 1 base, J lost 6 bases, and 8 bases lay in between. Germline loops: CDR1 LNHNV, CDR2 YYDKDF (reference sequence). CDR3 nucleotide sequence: TGTGCCACCAGCAGAGTCCGGGCGGATACGCAGTATTTT. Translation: CATSRVRADTQYF.